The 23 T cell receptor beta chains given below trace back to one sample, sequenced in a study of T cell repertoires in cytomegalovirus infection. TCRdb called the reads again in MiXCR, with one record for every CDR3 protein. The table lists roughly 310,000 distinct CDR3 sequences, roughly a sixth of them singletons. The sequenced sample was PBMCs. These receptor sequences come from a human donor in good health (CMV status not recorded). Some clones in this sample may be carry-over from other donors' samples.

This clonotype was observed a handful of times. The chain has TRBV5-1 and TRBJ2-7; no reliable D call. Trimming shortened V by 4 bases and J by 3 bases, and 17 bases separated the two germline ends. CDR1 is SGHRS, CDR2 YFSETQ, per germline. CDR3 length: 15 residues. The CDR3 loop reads CASSLKSPPYYEQYF. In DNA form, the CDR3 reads TGCGCCAGCAGCCTCAAATCACCACCCTACTACGAGCAGTACTTC.

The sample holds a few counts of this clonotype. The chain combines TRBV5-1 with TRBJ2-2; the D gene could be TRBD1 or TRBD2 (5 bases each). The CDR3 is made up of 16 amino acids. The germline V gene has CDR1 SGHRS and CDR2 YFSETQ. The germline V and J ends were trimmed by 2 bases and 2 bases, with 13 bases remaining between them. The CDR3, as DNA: TGCGCCAGCAGCTTCGAATCGGGGCTAAACACCGGGGAGCTGTTTTTT. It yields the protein CASSFESGLNTGELFF.

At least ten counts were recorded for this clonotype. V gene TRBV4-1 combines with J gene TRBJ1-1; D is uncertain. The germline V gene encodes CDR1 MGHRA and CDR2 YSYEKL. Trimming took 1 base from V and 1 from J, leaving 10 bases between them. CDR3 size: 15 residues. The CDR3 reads CASSQVGVPNTEAFF. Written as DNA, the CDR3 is TGCGCCAGCAGCCAAGTTGGGGTACCGAACACTGAAGCTTTCTTT.

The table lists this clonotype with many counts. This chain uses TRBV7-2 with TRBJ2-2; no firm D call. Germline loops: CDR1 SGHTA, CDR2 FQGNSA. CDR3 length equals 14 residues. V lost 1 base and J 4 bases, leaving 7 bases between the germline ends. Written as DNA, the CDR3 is TGTGCCAGCAGCTTAGGACTCCTCACCGGGGAGCTGTTTTTT. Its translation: CASSLGLLTGELFF.

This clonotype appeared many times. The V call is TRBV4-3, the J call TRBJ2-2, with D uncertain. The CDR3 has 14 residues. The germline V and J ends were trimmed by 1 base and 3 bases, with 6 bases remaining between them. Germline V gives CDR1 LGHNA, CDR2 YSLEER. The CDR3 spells CASSQVGDTGELFF. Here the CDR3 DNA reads TGCGCCAGCAGCCAAGTTGGGGACACCGGGGAGCTGTTTTTT.

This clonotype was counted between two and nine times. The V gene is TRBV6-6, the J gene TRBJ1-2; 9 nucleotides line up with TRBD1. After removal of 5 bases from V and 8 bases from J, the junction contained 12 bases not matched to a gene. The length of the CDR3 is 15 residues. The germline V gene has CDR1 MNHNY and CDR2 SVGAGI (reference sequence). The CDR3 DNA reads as TGTGCCAGCAGTGGGCTTAGGACAGGGGACGTCGGCTACACCTTC. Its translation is CASSGLRTGDVGYTF.

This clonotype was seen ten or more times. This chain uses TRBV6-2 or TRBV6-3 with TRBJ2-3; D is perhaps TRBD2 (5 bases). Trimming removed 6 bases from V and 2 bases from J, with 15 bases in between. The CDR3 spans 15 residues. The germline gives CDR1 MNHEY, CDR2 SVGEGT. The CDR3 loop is CASRNWESHTDTQYF. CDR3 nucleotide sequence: TGTGCCAGCAGAAACTGGGAGTCTCACACAGATACGCAGTATTTT.

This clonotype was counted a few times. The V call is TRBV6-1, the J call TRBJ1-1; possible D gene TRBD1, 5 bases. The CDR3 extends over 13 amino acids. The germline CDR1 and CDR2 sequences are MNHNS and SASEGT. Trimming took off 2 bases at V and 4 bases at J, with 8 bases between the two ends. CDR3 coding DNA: TGTGCCAGCAGTGAACAGCAGGGCACTGAAGCTTTCTTT. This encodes CASSEQQGTEAFF.

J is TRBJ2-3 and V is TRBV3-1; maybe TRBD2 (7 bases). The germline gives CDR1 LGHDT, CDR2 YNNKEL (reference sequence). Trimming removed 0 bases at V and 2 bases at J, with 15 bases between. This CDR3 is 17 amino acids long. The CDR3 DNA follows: TGTGCCAGCAGCCAAGATCTCTGGGGGGGGCTCACAGATACGCAGTATTTT. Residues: CASSQDLWGGLTDTQYF.

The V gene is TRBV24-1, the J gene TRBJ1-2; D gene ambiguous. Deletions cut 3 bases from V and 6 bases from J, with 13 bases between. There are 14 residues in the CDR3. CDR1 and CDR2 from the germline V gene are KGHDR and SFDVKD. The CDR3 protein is CATSDGNFPDGYTF. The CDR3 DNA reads TGTGCCACCAGTGATGGAAACTTTCCGGATGGCTACACCTTC.

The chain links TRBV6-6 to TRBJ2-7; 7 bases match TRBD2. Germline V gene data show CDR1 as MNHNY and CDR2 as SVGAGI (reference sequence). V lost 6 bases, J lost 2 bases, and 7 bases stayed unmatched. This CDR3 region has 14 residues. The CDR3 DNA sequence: TGTGCCAGCAGCCTTCGCGGGGGTGCCTACGAGCAGTACTTC. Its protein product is CASSLRGGAYEQYF.

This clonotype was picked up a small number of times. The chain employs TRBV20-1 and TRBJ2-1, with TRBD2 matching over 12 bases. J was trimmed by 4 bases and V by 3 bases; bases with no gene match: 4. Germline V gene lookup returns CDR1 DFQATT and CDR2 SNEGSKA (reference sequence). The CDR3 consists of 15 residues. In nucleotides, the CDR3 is TGCAGTGCTAGGTCTAGCGGGGGGGTTTACAATGAGCAGTTCTTC. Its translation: CSARSSGGVYNEQFF.

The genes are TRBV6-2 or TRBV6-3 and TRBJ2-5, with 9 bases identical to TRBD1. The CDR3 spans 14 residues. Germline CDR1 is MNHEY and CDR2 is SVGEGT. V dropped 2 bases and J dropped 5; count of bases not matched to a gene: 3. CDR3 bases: TGTGCCAGCAGTTACGGGGGGACAGGGGAGACCCAGTACTTC. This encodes CASSYGGTGETQYF.

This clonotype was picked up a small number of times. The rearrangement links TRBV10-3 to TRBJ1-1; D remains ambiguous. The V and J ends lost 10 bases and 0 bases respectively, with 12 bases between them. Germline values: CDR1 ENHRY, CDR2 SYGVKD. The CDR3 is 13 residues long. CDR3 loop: CATGEEVNTEAFF. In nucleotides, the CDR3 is TGTGCCACCGGAGAGGAGGTGAACACTGAAGCTTTCTTT.

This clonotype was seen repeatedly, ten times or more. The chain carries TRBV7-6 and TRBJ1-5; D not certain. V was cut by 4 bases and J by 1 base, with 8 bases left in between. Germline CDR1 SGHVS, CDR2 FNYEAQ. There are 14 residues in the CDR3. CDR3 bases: TGTGCCAGCAGCTCGGAGGTGAGCAATCAGCCCCAGCATTTT. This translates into CASSSEVSNQPQHF. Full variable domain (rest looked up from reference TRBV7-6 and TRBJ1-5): GAGVSQSPRYKVTKRGQDVALRCDPISGHVSLYWYRQALGQGPEFLTYFNYEAQQDKSGLPNDRFSAERPEGSISTLTIQRTEQRDSAMYRCASSSEVSNQPQHFGDGTRLSIL.

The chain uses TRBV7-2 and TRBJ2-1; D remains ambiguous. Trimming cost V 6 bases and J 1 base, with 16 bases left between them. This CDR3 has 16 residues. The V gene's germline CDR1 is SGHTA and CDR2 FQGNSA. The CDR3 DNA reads TGTGCCAGCAGTTCCGGGTCTGCTGTTTCCTACAATGAGCAGTTCTTC. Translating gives CASSSGSAVSYNEQFF.

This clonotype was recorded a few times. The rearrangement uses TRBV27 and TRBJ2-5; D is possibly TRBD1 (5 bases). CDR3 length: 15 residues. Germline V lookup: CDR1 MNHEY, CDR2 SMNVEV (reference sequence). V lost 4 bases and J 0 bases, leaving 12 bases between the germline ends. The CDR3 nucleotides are TGTGCCAGCAGTTCCCCCTCAGGGAACCAAGAGACCCAGTACTTC. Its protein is CASSSPSGNQETQYF.

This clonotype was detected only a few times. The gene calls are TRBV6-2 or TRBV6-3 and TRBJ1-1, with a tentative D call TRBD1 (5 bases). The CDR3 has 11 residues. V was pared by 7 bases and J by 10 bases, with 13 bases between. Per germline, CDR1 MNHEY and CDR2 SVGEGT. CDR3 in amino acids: CASNEGRAAFF. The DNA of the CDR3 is TGTGCCAGCAACGAGGGACGGGCAGCTTTCTTT.

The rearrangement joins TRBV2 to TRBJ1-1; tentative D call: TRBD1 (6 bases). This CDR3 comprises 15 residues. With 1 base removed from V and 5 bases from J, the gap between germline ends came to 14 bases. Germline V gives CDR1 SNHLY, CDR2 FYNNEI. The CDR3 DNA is TGTGCCAGCAGTGAAGTCTATCCGCAGGGGACTGAAGCTTTCTTT. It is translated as CASSEVYPQGTEAFF.

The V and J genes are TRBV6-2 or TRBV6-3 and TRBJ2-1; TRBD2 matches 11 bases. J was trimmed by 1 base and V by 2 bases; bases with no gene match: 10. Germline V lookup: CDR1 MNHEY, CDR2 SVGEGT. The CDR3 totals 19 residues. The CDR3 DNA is TGTGCCAGCAGTTACCCGGCTAGCGGGGGGCCCCATTCCTACAATGAGCAGTTCTTC. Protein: CASSYPASGGPHSYNEQFF.

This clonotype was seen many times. CDR3 residues: CASSPFSETQYF. The CDR3 nucleotides read TGTGCCAGCAGCCCCTTTTCGGAGACCCAGTACTTC. The J gene is TRBJ2-5, the V gene TRBV7-2, with unresolved D. Per the germline V gene, CDR1 is SGHTA and CDR2 is FQGNSA. This CDR3 is 12 amino acids long. With 5 bases removed from V and 5 bases from J, the gap between germline ends came to 9 bases.

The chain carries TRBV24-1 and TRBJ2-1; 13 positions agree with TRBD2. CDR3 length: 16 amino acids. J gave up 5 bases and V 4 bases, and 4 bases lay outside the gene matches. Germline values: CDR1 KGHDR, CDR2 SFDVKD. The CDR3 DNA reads TGTGCCACCAGTGACCCTACTAGCGGGGGGGACAATGAGCAGTTCTTC. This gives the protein CATSDPTSGGDNEQFF.

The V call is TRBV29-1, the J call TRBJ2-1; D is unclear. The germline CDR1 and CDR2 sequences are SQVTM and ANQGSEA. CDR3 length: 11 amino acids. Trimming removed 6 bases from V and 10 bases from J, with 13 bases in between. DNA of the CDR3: TGCAGCGTCTCCAATATTTGGGAGCAGTTCTTC. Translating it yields CSVSNIWEQFF.